The present T cell receptor (beta chain) was sequenced within a study of blood T cell repertoires in COVID-19. Whole-study context: Samples representing acute and convalescent COVID-19 were sourced from the United States, Italy and Spain. The analysed material was cDNA or gDNA that came from T cells, B-cell-depleted T cells, or PBMCs.

In the source study's methods: Nucleated cell number was recorded as an estimate derived from reference gene primer amplification. The protocol was immunoSEQ multiplex PCR, while the TCRdb copy is restricted to in-frame clones and leaves out a portion. For V, J and clone size, that table is used; D and trimming come from the DNA. Here the sample spans under 200,000 clones, about 80% being singletons. This CDR3 has 17 amino acids. Germline V gene lookup returns CDR1 SGHTA and CDR2 FQGNSA. Germline trimming cut 2 bases from V and 0 bases from J; bases unmatched to any gene: 4. V usage is TRBV7-2 and J usage is TRBJ2-3, with 11 positions matching TRBD2. The clonotype comes from a human donor with acute or convalescent COVID-19. The donor label of this sample is uncertain. The material sequenced was peripheral blood. CDR3 protein: CASSLYRTSGSTDTQYF. DNA for the CDR3: TGTGCCAGCAGCTTATATAGGACTAGCGGGAGCACAGATACGCAGTATTTT.